The 29 T cell receptor beta chains below were found in one sample sequenced in a study of long-term antiretroviral therapy in people with HIV. Sequencing used immunoSEQ v3.0 at survey level. Data came from immunoSEQ multiplex PCR; TCRdb stores just in-frame clones and leaves some out. Of 25,000 to 30,000 clones listed, more than 75% are singletons. This specimen was unsorted PBMCs, taken 0.5 years after starting antiretroviral therapy. The receptors originated from a woman aged 18 to 35 with HIV.

The chain carries TRBV7-8 and TRBJ2-5; TRBD2 matches 9 bases. The J segment lost 2 bases and the V segment lost 5 bases, leaving 12 bases of the junction unmatched. The CDR3 extends over 17 amino acids. Germline V gene data show CDR1 as SGHVS and CDR2 as FQNEAQ. The CDR3 region has the DNA TGTGCCAGCAGCCCATCCGTAACGGCGGGAGGGCAAGAGACCCAGTACTTC. This sequence encodes CASSPSVTAGGQETQYF.

J is TRBJ2-1 and V is TRBV7-2; D may be TRBD1 (6 bases). CDR1 is SGHTA, CDR2 FQGNSA, per germline. V lost 0 bases and J lost 7, with 7 bases in between. The CDR3 sequence is 13 residues long. The CDR3 nucleotides read TGTGCCAGCAGCTTAGCGAGGGGGAATGAGCAGTTCTTC. This codes for CASSLARGNEQFF.

This chain connects TRBV28 to TRBJ2-3; 11 nucleotides agree with TRBD2. Germline CDR1 reads MDHEN; CDR2 reads SYDVKM. There are 15 residues in the CDR3. Unmatched junction bases numbered 7, after V lost 3 bases and J lost 8 bases. The DNA for the CDR3 is TGTGCCAGCAGTTTCCTAGCGGGAGGAACGGGTACGCAGTATTTT. Encoded protein: CASSFLAGGTGTQYF.

CDR3 sequence (DNA): TGTGCCAGCAGCTTAAGCAGCGCTACGGGGGCCAACGTCCTGACTTTC. This codes for CASSLSSATGANVLTF. The chain links TRBV7-2 to TRBJ2-6; no clear D. The CDR3 sequence is 16 residues long. Trimming removed 2 bases from V and 4 bases from J, with 12 bases in between. Germline V gene sequence: CDR1 SGHTA, CDR2 FQGNSA.

This clone was found once. The chain combines TRBV28 with TRBJ2-7; D possibly corresponds to TRBD2 (5 bases). CDR1 and CDR2 (germline): MDHEN, SYDVKM. V was cut by 4 bases and J by 1 base, with 29 bases left in between. This CDR3 region has 20 residues. CDR3 in DNA: TGTGCCAGCAGTTCCCCCTGGCGAGGGAAGAATTTTTTTTTATCCTACGAGCAGTACTTC. Its protein product is CASSSPWRGKNFFLSYEQYF.

The CDR3 reads CASSLFAGVGNEQFF. In DNA form, the CDR3 reads TGTGCCAGCAGTTTATTTGCGGGAGTGGGGAATGAGCAGTTCTTC. The chain links TRBV27 to TRBJ2-1, with 7 bases matching TRBD2. After removal of 1 base from V and 7 bases from J, the junction contained 7 bases not matched to a gene. The germline V gene encodes CDR1 MNHEY and CDR2 SMNVEV (reference sequence). This CDR3 has 15 residues.

This clone was detected once. V is TRBV10-2 and J is TRBJ1-5; 12 positions match TRBD1. Germline V gene sequence: CDR1 WSHSY, CDR2 SAAADI. V trimming: 6 bases; J trimming: 2 bases; junction bases outside the gene matches: 11. This CDR3 has 18 amino acids. CDR3 in DNA: TGCGCCAGCAGCCCGGGACAGGGGGCGAATATTCGCAATCAGCCCCAGCATTTT. This encodes CASSPGQGANIRNQPQHF.

The chain carries TRBV6-5 and TRBJ2-7; TRBD2 agrees at 7 bases. Germline V gene sequence: CDR1 MNHEY, CDR2 SVGAGI. The junction had 4 bases not matched to a gene; V was cut back by 1 base and J by 1 base. The CDR3 contains 15 residues. The CDR3 here is CASSYWAGGSYEQYF. DNA of the CDR3: TGTGCCAGCAGTTACTGGGCCGGGGGGTCCTACGAGCAGTACTTC.

The chain joins TRBV28 to TRBJ2-3, with 11 bases that match TRBD2. Germline assignment: CDR1 MDHEN and CDR2 SYDVKM. V lost 4 bases to trimming and J lost 0 bases; unmatched junction nucleotides: 6. This CDR3 contains 17 residues. Written as DNA, the CDR3 is TGTGCCAGCAGTTCGACTTGGACTAGCGGGAGCACAGATACGCAGTATTTT. Amino acid sequence: CASSSTWTSGSTDTQYF.

This sequence joins TRBV7-6 and TRBJ2-1, with TRBD1 matching 8 bases. The V gene end was trimmed by 1 base and the J gene end by 4 bases; junction bases not matched to a gene: 15. The CDR3 spans 19 residues. Per the germline V gene, CDR1 is SGHVS and CDR2 is FNYEAQ. The CDR3 nucleotides are TGTGCCAGCAGCTTAGGGTCCACAGCACGGGACAGGAGATACAATGAGCAGTTCTTC. This sequence encodes CASSLGSTARDRRYNEQFF.

This sequence joins TRBV9 and TRBJ1-3; no clear D. Trimming took 4 bases from V and 0 from J, leaving 8 bases between them. Germline V gives CDR1 SGDLS, CDR2 YYNGEE. The CDR3 runs 14 residues. The CDR3 spells CASSLQLSGNTIYF. CDR3 in DNA: TGTGCCAGCAGCTTACAGCTCTCTGGAAACACCATATATTTT.

This clone has just one count. The chain couples TRBV12-5 to TRBJ1-1, with TRBD1 matching over 9 bases. The CDR3 contains 18 residues. The V gene end was trimmed by 3 bases and the J gene end by 5 bases; junction bases not matched to a gene: 16. Germline-derived CDR1 and CDR2 are LGHNT and FRNRAP. CDR3 region: CASGFSLWDRDGETEAFF. In nucleotides, the CDR3 is TGTGCTAGTGGTTTTAGCCTGTGGGACAGGGATGGGGAGACTGAAGCTTTCTTT.

In regard to this clone: One junction end does not reproduce the germline sequence, and a read error may be involved. The chain carries TRBV7-7 and TRBJ2-3; 11 bases are a match to TRBD2. Germline CDR1 reads SSHAT; CDR2 reads FNYEAQ (reference sequence). The CDR3 covers 16 residues. CDR3 in DNA: TGTGCTAGCAGCCTTACTAGCGGGAGAAGCACAGATACGCAGTATTTT. Residues: CASSLTSGRSTDTQYF.

The rearrangement joins TRBV6-5 to TRBJ1-5; D not certain. The CDR3 totals 13 residues. From germline, CDR1 is MNHEY and CDR2 SVGAGI. V gave up 5 bases and J gave up 0 bases, with 5 bases separating them. The CDR3, as DNA: TGTGCCAGCAGTCGTATTAGCAATCAGCCCCAGCATTTT. Translating it yields CASSRISNQPQHF.

This clone was seen a single time. The chain links TRBV27 to TRBJ2-6; the D gene is possibly TRBD2 (6 bases). Trimming removed 8 bases at V and 1 base at J, with 18 bases between. Germline-derived CDR1 and CDR2 are MNHEY and SMNVEV (reference sequence). The length of the CDR3 is 17 residues. The CDR3 nucleotides read TGTGCCAGCCGCCCCACGGGAGTCTATTCTGGGGCCAACGTCCTGACTTTC. Amino acids: CASRPTGVYSGANVLTF.

This chain uses TRBV7-9 with TRBJ1-5; D not certain. This CDR3 has 14 amino acids. V lost 2 bases and J 3 bases, leaving 8 bases between the germline ends. The germline gives CDR1 SEHNR, CDR2 FQNEAQ (reference sequence). The CDR3: CASSLRDTNQPQHF. The CDR3 DNA sequence: TGTGCCAGCAGCTTACGAGACACCAATCAGCCCCAGCATTTT.

This chain links TRBV5-1 with TRBJ2-5; D ambiguous. Deletions cut 5 bases from V and 1 base from J, with 12 bases between. The CDR3 has 14 residues. In germline, CDR1 is SGHRS, CDR2 YFSETQ. Here the CDR3 DNA reads TGCGCCAGCAGTACGGAGATCCCCCAAGAGACCCAGTACTTC. Translating it yields CASSTEIPQETQYF.

In DNA form, the CDR3 reads TGTGCCAGTGGGCTGGGTGTAGATACGCAGTATTTT. Its translation is CASGLGVDTQYF. This rearrangement joins TRBV19 to TRBJ2-3; D unresolved. Trimming removed 8 bases from V and 5 bases from J, with 11 bases in between. The length of the CDR3 is 12 residues. Looked up from germline, CDR1 is LNHDA and CDR2 is SQIVND (reference sequence).

This chain uses TRBV6-5 with TRBJ2-1; perhaps D is TRBD1 or TRBD2 (5 bases each). The CDR3 spans 11 residues. Per the germline V gene, CDR1 is MNHEY and CDR2 is SVGAGI. The V end lost 7 bases, the J end lost 9 bases, and 10 bases lay between the germline ends. DNA of the CDR3: TGTGCCAGCATGTTAGGGACTGAGCAGTTCTTC. This encodes CASMLGTEQFF.

The rearrangement joins TRBV6-5 to TRBJ2-7; D ambiguous. Germline V lookup: CDR1 MNHEY, CDR2 SVGAGI. Trimming shortened V by 5 bases and J by 7 bases, and 12 bases separated the two germline ends. This CDR3 comprises 12 residues. CDR3 DNA: TGTGCCAGCAGTACACTCTACGCGGAGCAGTACTTC. Amino acids: CASSTLYAEQYF.

CDR3 bases: TGTGCCAGCAGCTACCCAGGCGGGAGGGGAGGTTACGAGCAGTACTTC. Amino acid sequence: CASSYPGGRGGYEQYF. The J gene is TRBJ2-7, the V gene TRBV7-2; TRBD2 matches at 9 bases. V trimming: 4 bases; J trimming: 4 bases; junction bases outside the gene matches: 11. Germline CDR1 and CDR2: SGHTA and FQGNSA. The CDR3 spans 16 residues.

CDR3 sequence reads: CASSVGDRYNEQFF. The CDR3 DNA sequence: TGTGCCAGCAGCGTAGGAGATAGATACAATGAGCAGTTCTTC. The V gene is TRBV9, the J gene TRBJ2-1; D is unresolved. Trimming stripped 0 bases from V and 4 bases from J, with 8 bases between. This CDR3 has 14 amino acids. Germline V gene data show CDR1 as SGDLS and CDR2 as YYNGEE.

There are a few counts of this clone. J is TRBJ1-1 and V is TRBV7-3, with TRBD1 identical over 8 bases. V dropped 1 base and J dropped 6; count of bases not matched to a gene: 10. CDR3 size: 16 residues. CDR1 is SGHTA, CDR2 FQGTGA, per germline. CDR3 sequence reads: CASSLRPLLTGAEAFF. The DNA of the CDR3 is TGTGCCAGCAGCTTAAGACCCCTTTTGACAGGGGCTGAAGCTTTCTTT.

The chain combines TRBV7-9 with TRBJ2-3; TRBD2 agrees at 7 bases. Germline V gives CDR1 SEHNR, CDR2 FQNEAQ (reference sequence). This CDR3 spans 16 amino acids. The V and J ends lost 3 bases and 5 bases, in that order; junction bases with no gene match: 11. This chain's CDR3 is CASSFGRGRSGDTQYF. In DNA form, the CDR3 reads TGTGCCAGCAGCTTCGGTCGCGGGAGATCCGGAGATACGCAGTATTTT.

This chain links TRBV7-9 with TRBJ2-5; 13 positions match TRBD2. Germline CDR1 is SEHNR and CDR2 is FQNEAQ (reference sequence). V shed 4 bases and J 4 bases; nucleotides not matched to a gene: 15. CDR3 length: 19 residues. CDR3 nucleotide sequence: TGTGCCAGCAGCTCATCTACACCGGGACTAGCGGGAATGAGAGAGACCCAGTACTTC. Translating gives CASSSSTPGLAGMRETQYF.

The chain carries TRBV5-6 and TRBJ1-2; 8 nucleotides line up with TRBD1. Per the germline V gene, CDR1 is SGHDT and CDR2 is YYEEEE. The CDR3 loop spans 17 amino acids. J gave up 0 bases and V 3 bases, and 10 bases lay outside the gene matches. CDR3 DNA: TGTGCCAGCAGCTCTACGACAGGGGATATAACTAACTATGGCTACACCTTC. Protein product: CASSSTTGDITNYGYTF.

This chain links TRBV5-1 with TRBJ2-1; 14 nucleotides align to TRBD2. Germline trimming cut 1 base from V and 8 bases from J; bases unmatched to any gene: 11. CDR1 is SGHRS and CDR2 is YFSETQ in the germline V gene. CDR3 length: 18 residues. CDR3 amino acids: CASSLYGGLAGVFDEQFF. CDR3 DNA: TGCGCCAGCAGCTTGTACGGGGGACTAGCGGGAGTGTTCGATGAGCAGTTCTTC.

This sequence joins TRBV6-6 and TRBJ2-7, with D possibly TRBD1 on 7 matching bases. Germline lookup yields CDR1 MNHNY and CDR2 SVGAGI (reference sequence). This CDR3 spans 12 amino acids. Trimming took 2 bases from V and 7 from J, leaving 9 bases between them. In DNA, the CDR3 is TGTGCCAGCAGTTACCCAGGGGGGGAGCAGTACTTC. Translated: CASSYPGGEQYF.

The chain recombines TRBV6-5 with TRBJ2-7; either TRBD1 or TRBD2 may supply D (5 bases each). Deletions cut 5 bases from V and 1 base from J, with 12 bases between. This CDR3 region has 14 residues. Germline V CDR1 and CDR2: MNHEY, SVGAGI. The CDR3 region has the DNA TGTGCCAGCAGTCCCCGGGGCCTTTCCTACGAGCAGTACTTC. It codes for CASSPRGLSYEQYF.